This TCR beta chain derives from a study of cytomegalovirus exposure and HLA in healthy donors. There are 12 residues in the CDR3. Germline CDR1 reads SEHNR; CDR2 reads FQNEAQ (reference sequence). V gave up 2 bases and J gave up 8 bases, with 9 bases separating them. Primers for the PCR totalled 60 Vbeta and 13 Jbeta. TCRdb's table, derived via immunoSEQ multiplex PCR, lists solely in-frame clones and lacks some. The sample carries roughly 130,000 clones, over 70% recorded once. The TCR was taken from a man younger than 30 in good health and CMV-seronegative. Sequences were obtained from PBMCs. V is TRBV7-9 and J is TRBJ1-2, with TRBD1 as a possible D gene (6 bases). CDR3 coding DNA: TGTGCCAGCAGCTTAATGCAGGGGGGCTACACCTTC. Translated, it gives CASSLMQGGYTF.